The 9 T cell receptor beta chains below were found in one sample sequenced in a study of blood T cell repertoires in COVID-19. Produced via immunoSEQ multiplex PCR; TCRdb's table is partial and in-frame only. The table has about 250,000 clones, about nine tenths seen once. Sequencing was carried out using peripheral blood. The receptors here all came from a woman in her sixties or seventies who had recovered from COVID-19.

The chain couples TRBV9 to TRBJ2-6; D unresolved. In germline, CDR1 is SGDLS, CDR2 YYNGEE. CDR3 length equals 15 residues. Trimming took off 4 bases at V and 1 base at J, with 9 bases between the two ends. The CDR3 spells CASSSSGSGANVLTF. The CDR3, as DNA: TGTGCCAGCAGCTCGTCAGGATCTGGGGCCAACGTCCTGACTTTC.

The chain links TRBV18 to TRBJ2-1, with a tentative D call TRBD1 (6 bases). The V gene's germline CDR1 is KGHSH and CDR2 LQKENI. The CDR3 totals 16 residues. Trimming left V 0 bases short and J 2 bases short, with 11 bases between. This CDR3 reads CASSPPGRGPYNEQFF. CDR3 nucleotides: TGTGCCAGCTCACCACCGGGCAGGGGTCCCTACAATGAGCAGTTCTTC.

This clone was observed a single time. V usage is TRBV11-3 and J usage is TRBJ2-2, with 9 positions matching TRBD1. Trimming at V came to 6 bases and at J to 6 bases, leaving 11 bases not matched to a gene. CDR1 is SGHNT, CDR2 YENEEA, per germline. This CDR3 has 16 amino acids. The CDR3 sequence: CASSHNRGQSAGELFF. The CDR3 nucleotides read TGTGCCAGCAGTCATAACAGGGGGCAATCGGCCGGGGAGCTGTTTTTT.

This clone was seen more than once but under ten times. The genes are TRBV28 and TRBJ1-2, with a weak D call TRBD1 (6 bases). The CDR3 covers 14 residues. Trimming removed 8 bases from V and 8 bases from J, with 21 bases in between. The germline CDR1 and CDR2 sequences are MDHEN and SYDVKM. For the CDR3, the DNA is TGTGCCAGCTTAACAGGGCAAGGTTATTACGGCTACACCTTC. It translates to CASLTGQGYYGYTF.

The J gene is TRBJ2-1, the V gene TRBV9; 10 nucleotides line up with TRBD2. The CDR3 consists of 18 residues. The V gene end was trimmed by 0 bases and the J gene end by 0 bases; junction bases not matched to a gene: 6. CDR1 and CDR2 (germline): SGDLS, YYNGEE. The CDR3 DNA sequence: TGTGCCAGCAGCGTAGATCTAGCGGGGGTGAGCTCCTACAATGAGCAGTTCTTC. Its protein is CASSVDLAGVSSYNEQFF. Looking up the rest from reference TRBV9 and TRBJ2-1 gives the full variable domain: DSGVTQTPKHLITATGQRVTLRCSPRSGDLSVYWYQQSLDQGLQFLIQYYNGEERAKGNILERFSAQQFPDLHSELNLSSLELGDSALYFCASSVDLAGVSSYNEQFFGPGTRLTVL.

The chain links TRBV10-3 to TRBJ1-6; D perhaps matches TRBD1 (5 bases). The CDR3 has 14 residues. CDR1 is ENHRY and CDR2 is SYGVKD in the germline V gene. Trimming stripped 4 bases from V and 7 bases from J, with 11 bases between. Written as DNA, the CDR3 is TGTGCCATCAGTGGGGGGGACGTAAATTCACCCCTCCACTTT. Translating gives CAISGGDVNSPLHF.

CDR3 sequence: CASSFTGFSEAFF. DNA for the CDR3: TGTGCCAGCAGCTTCACAGGGTTTTCTGAAGCTTTCTTT. The chain employs TRBV7-8 and TRBJ1-1, with a weak D call TRBD1 (6 bases). The CDR3 covers 13 residues. Trimming shortened V by 3 bases and J by 6 bases, and 11 bases separated the two germline ends. In germline, CDR1 is SGHVS, CDR2 FQNEAQ.

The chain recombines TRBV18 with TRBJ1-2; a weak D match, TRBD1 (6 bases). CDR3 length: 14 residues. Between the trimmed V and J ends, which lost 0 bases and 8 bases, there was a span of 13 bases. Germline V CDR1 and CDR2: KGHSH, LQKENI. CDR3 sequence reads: CASSPPQGKEGYTF. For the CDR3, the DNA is TGTGCCAGCTCACCACCACAGGGTAAAGAAGGCTACACCTTC.

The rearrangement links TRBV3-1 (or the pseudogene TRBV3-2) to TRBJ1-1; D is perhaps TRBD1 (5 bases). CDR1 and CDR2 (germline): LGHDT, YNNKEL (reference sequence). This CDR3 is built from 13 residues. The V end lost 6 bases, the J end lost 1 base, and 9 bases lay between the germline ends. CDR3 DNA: TGTGCCAGCAGGGGGAGGGGGAACACTGAAGCTTTCTTT. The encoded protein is CASRGRGNTEAFF.